The 13 T cell receptor beta chains below all came from one sample that was sequenced in a study of cytomegalovirus exposure and HLA in healthy donors. Use of 60 Vbeta and 13 Jbeta primers characterized the PCR. Assay: immunoSEQ multiplex PCR; the TCRdb copy retains only in-frame clones and omits some. The sample holds around 170,000 clones, roughly 83% seen once. Sequences were obtained from PBMCs. The receptors here all came from a woman aged 18-29 years in good health and CMV-seronegative.

The chain uses TRBV29-1 and TRBJ1-1; no definite D call. CDR1 and CDR2 (germline): SQVTM, ANQGSEA. Trimming cost V 4 bases and J 1 base, with 4 bases left between them. The CDR3 length is 11 residues. This CDR3 reads CSVASNTEAFF. DNA of the CDR3: TGCAGCGTTGCCTCGAACACTGAAGCTTTCTTT. Combining the CDR3 with reference TRBV29-1 and TRBJ1-1 gives the whole variable domain SAVISQKPSRDICQRGTSLTIQCQVDSQVTMMFWYRQQPGQSLTLIATANQGSEATYESGFVIDKFPISRPNLTFSTLTVSNMSPEDSSIYLCSVASNTEAFFGQGTRLTVV.

J is TRBJ2-2 and V is TRBV4-1; 8 bases fit TRBD1. Germline CDR1 is MGHRA and CDR2 is YSYEKL. V shed 4 bases and J 3 bases; nucleotides not matched to a gene: 10. The CDR3 sequence is 17 residues long. This CDR3 is CASSPRDRRLYTGELFF. DNA for the CDR3: TGCGCCAGCAGCCCCCGGGACAGGAGATTATACACCGGGGAGCTGTTTTTT.

V and J are TRBV7-9 and TRBJ2-4; TRBD2 is a possible D gene (5 bases). In germline, CDR1 is SEHNR, CDR2 FQNEAQ (reference sequence). The CDR3 length is 15 residues. The ends were cut back, 5 bases at V and 0 bases at J, with 11 bases in the middle. In nucleotides, the CDR3 is TGTGCCAGCAGCCAGGACTCTTTAGCCAAAAACATTCAGTACTTC. This encodes CASSQDSLAKNIQYF.

This clone appeared once. The V gene is TRBV19, the J gene TRBJ1-6; TRBD1 is a possible D gene (5 bases). V lost 3 bases to trimming and J lost 7 bases, with 19 bases between them. Germline V gene data show CDR1 as LNHDA and CDR2 as SQIVND (reference sequence). This CDR3 region has 17 residues. The CDR3 region is CASSIRMPGLGNSPLHF. The CDR3 coding sequence is TGTGCCAGTAGTATCCGAATGCCGGGACTTGGGAATTCACCCCTCCACTTT.

Of note for this clone: This sample includes further DNA sequences coding for the same CDR3. This chain connects TRBV5-1 to TRBJ2-7, with TRBD1 identical over 12 bases. The germline CDR1 and CDR2 sequences are SGHRS and YFSETQ. The CDR3 consists of 14 residues. The junction had 5 bases not matched to a gene; V was cut back by 4 bases and J by 6 bases. The CDR3 nucleotides read TGCGCCAGCAGCCCGGGACAGGGGGCAGGCGAGCAGTACTTC. It codes for CASSPGQGAGEQYF.

V gene TRBV29-1 combines with J gene TRBJ1-2; 7 nucleotides match TRBD1. Trimming at V came to 4 bases and at J to 6 bases, leaving 2 bases not matched to a gene. CDR3 length: 11 residues. In germline, CDR1 is SQVTM, CDR2 ANQGSEA. The CDR3 bases are TGCAGCGTTGCGACAGGGCATGGCTACACCTTC. It specifies CSVATGHGYTF.

The rearrangement links TRBV6-6 to TRBJ1-1, with D perhaps matching TRBD1 (6 bases). Germline lookup yields CDR1 MNHNY and CDR2 SVGAGI (reference sequence). This CDR3 comprises 13 residues. V lost 2 bases, J lost 6 bases, and 10 bases lay in between. Written as DNA, the CDR3 is TGTGCCAGCAGTTACGTCAGGGGCTCTGAAGCTTTCTTT. Translation gives CASSYVRGSEAFF.

J is TRBJ1-2 and V is TRBV28; D call uncertain. V dropped 5 bases and J dropped 5 bases, with 12 bases sitting between them. Germline lookup yields CDR1 MDHEN and CDR2 SYDVKM. This CDR3 has 13 amino acids. The CDR3 bases are TGTGCCAGCAGTGTCGGGGTCGGGTATGGCTACACCTTC. Protein product: CASSVGVGYGYTF.

J is TRBJ2-7 and V is TRBV28; a possible D gene is TRBD2 (6 bases). The V and J ends lost 2 bases and 9 bases respectively, with 8 bases between them. This CDR3 contains 11 residues. Germline lookup yields CDR1 MDHEN and CDR2 SYDVKM. CDR3 sequence: CASSLRERQYF. The CDR3 DNA sequence: TGTGCCAGCAGTTTACGGGAGAGGCAGTACTTC.

The genes are TRBV7-9 and TRBJ1-1; 8 positions match TRBD1. The CDR3 has 16 residues. With 5 bases clipped from V and 7 bases from J, the junction kept 15 bases outside the gene matches. Germline CDR1 and CDR2: SEHNR and FQNEAQ (reference sequence). Here the CDR3 reads CASSPRTGRKSGEAFF. CDR3 sequence (DNA): TGTGCCAGCAGCCCACGGACAGGGAGAAAAAGCGGTGAAGCTTTCTTT.

The V and J genes are TRBV6-1 and TRBJ1-1; 7 bases line up with TRBD1. The CDR3 runs 14 residues. The ends lost 7 bases at V and 5 bases at J; junction bases unmatched: 10. Germline CDR1 reads MNHNS; CDR2 reads SASEGT. CDR3 DNA sequence: TGTGCCAGCACCCAAGACAGGGTGCGGACTGAAGCTTTCTTT. Translation gives CASTQDRVRTEAFF.

This clone has just one count. The V gene is TRBV19, the J gene TRBJ1-4; D is ambiguous. Between the trimmed V and J ends, which lost 6 bases and 8 bases, there was a span of 22 bases. Germline V CDR1 and CDR2: LNHDA, SQIVND (reference sequence). The CDR3 has 16 amino acids. The CDR3 reads CASRVKTGSLGEKLFF. The CDR3 DNA is TGTGCCAGTAGGGTTAAAACCGGGTCCCTTGGAGAAAAACTGTTTTTT.

The rearrangement uses TRBV7-9 and TRBJ2-1; 11 bases line up with TRBD1. The germline V gene has CDR1 SEHNR and CDR2 FQNEAQ (reference sequence). Germline trimming cut 5 bases from V and 8 bases from J; bases unmatched to any gene: 5. The CDR3 length is 14 residues. The CDR3 spells CASSTGTGGYEQFF. In DNA, the CDR3 is TGTGCCAGCAGCACCGGGACAGGGGGTTATGAGCAGTTCTTC.